Listed below are T cell receptor beta chains from one sample, sequenced in a study of blood T cell repertoires in COVID-19. Assay: immunoSEQ multiplex PCR; the TCRdb copy retains only in-frame clones and omits some. This table has under 150,000 clones, 84% appearing once. The sample consisted of peripheral blood. All receptors derive from a woman aged 60-75 years with acute or convalescent COVID-19. Both conserved end residues are part of each CDR3. Fields, in order: J gene, CDR3 length, V gene, D gene, CDR3 DNA, CDR3 protein. A D gene is named only where the DNA matches it firmly.

TRBJ2-1	15	TRBV11-3	-	TGTGCCAGCAGCTTAGATATACAACGGGGGAATGAGCAGTTCTTC	CASSLDIQRGNEQFF
TRBJ2-1	15	TRBV29-1	TRBD2	TGCAGCGCAAAAGGGGGGACTAGCGGGAGAGGTGAGCAGTTCTTC	CSAKGGTSGRGEQFF
TRBJ2-7	14	TRBV5-1	-	TGCGCCAGCAGCTCTACCGTACAGGGCTCCGAGCAGTACTTC	CASSSTVQGSEQYF
TRBJ1-1	16	TRBV19	-	TGTGCCAGTAGTATAGGACACCCGAGTTTGAACACTGAAGCTTTCTTT	CASSIGHPSLNTEAFF
TRBJ1-2	16	TRBV7-2	TRBD1	TGTGCCAGCAGCCCTGGTCCGGGACAGGTGATCTATGGCTACACCTTC	CASSPGPGQVIYGYTF
TRBJ2-4	14	TRBV7-9	TRBD1	TGTGCCAGCAGCCCGGGACAGCAAAAAAACATTCAGTACTTC	CASSPGQQKNIQYF
TRBJ1-5	13	TRBV6-2/TRBV6-3	TRBD1	TGTGCCAGCAGTCTTACAGGGGGCCAGCCCCAGCATTTT	CASSLTGGQPQHF
TRBJ2-7	14	TRBV3-1/TRBV3-2	-	TGTGCCAGCAGCCAAGCCTGGGCTTACTACGAGCAGTACTTC	CASSQAWAYYEQYF
TRBJ1-4	14	TRBV7-6	-	TGTGCCAGCAGCCTGACAGGAGGCGGTGAAAAACTGTTTTTT	CASSLTGGGEKLFF
TRBJ2-5	14	TRBV7-2	TRBD2	TGTGCCAGCAAACCGGGAGGCTCTCCACCGACCCAGTACTTC	CASKPGGSPPTQYF
TRBJ1-2	11	TRBV20-1	-	TGCAGTGCCACAGGGTTCTATGGCTACACCTTC	CSATGFYGYTF
TRBJ2-1	16	TRBV9	TRBD2	TGTGCCAGCAGCGTAGATAGTCTAGCGGGAGGTATTGAGCAGTTCTTC	CASSVDSLAGGIEQFF
TRBJ2-5	17	TRBV28	TRBD2	TGTGCCAGCAGTTCCTCCCTCCCAGCGGGAGTGGGAGAGACCCAGTACTTC	CASSSSLPAGVGETQYF
TRBJ2-7	16	TRBV27	-	TGTGCCAGCAGTTTATCCCTATCGGACACGGCCTACGAGCAGTACTTC	CASSLSLSDTAYEQYF
TRBJ2-2	13	TRBV7-2	-	TGTGCCAGCAGCCTCACCGGGACCGGGGAGCTGTTTTTT	CASSLTGTGELFF
TRBJ2-7	15	TRBV3-1/TRBV3-2	-	TGTGCCAGCAGCCAAGTACAGGGCGGTCCCTACGAGCAGTACTTC	CASSQVQGGPYEQYF
TRBJ1-1	13	TRBV4-2	-	TGTGCCAGCAGCCGGGGGGGAGACACTGAAGCTTTCTTT	CASSRGGDTEAFF
TRBJ1-1	15	TRBV5-4	-	TGTGCCAGCAGCGCCCGAGAGGCAATGAACACTGAAGCTTTCTTT	CASSAREAMNTEAFF
TRBJ1-3	12	TRBV10-3	-	TGTGCCATGGGGGGACTTTCTAACACCATATATTTT	CAMGGLSNTIYF
TRBJ2-1	15	TRBV4-2	TRBD2	TGTGCCAGCAGCACCCTCCCTAGCGGGTACAATGAGCAGTTCTTC	CASSTLPSGYNEQFF
TRBJ2-3	15	TRBV28	-	TGTGCCAGCAGTCTACTACACCCCGGAGGGGATACGCAGTATTTT	CASSLLHPGGDTQYF
TRBJ2-3	15	TRBV19	-	TGTGCCAGTACTCCTCTCGGGGAGGACACAGATACGCAGTATTTT	CASTPLGEDTDTQYF